These 5 T cell receptor beta chains share one sample of origin, sequenced in a study of blood T cells in healthy people across ages. Using a J-beta primer mix together with a sample-barcoded 5' primer, a second PCR was run for about 7 to 12 cycles. TCRdb reanalysed the 5' RACE reads using MiXCR and keeps one entry per CDR3 protein. Here the sample spans about 720,000 distinct CDR3 sequences, approximately 21% being singletons. The sequencing input was blood. Receptors originate from an older man in good health.

This clonotype was found once. This rearrangement joins TRBV3-1 to TRBJ2-3, with TRBD2 matching over 9 bases. The germline V gene has CDR1 LGHDT and CDR2 YNNKEL (reference sequence). V was pared by 1 base and J by 3 bases, with 11 bases of the junction left unmatched. The CDR3 spans 18 residues. CDR3 loop: CASSQVAGSGGGTDTQYF. CDR3 DNA: TGTGCCAGCAGCCAAGTTGCCGGTAGCGGGGGCGGGACAGATACGCAGTATTTT.

A few counts support this clonotype. This sequence joins TRBV7-9 and TRBJ2-5; D uncertain. V lost 1 base and J lost 3, with 6 bases in between. The CDR3 runs 13 residues. Germline V lookup: CDR1 SEHNR, CDR2 FQNEAQ (reference sequence). The CDR3 reads CASSLGSKETQYF. CDR3 sequence (DNA): TGTGCCAGCAGCTTAGGGAGTAAAGAGACCCAGTACTTC.

This clonotype has a handful of counts. The chain recombines TRBV21-1 with TRBJ2-7. TRBV21-1 is noted as a pseudogene. The CDR3 runs to 15 residues. CDR3 region: CASSKAQNFGYEQYV. In DNA, the CDR3 is TGTGCCAGCAGCAAAGCTCAGAACTTTGGCTACGAGCAGTACGTC.

The sample holds many counts of this clonotype. The chain links TRBV5-1 to TRBJ2-7; D uncertain. The germline V and J ends were trimmed by 0 bases and 4 bases, with 8 bases remaining between them. Germline values: CDR1 SGHRS, CDR2 YFSETQ. This CDR3 contains 13 residues. CDR3 residues: CASSLASLYEQYF. The CDR3 DNA sequence: TGCGCCAGCAGCTTGGCCAGTTTATACGAGCAGTACTTC.

The chain carries TRBV6-6 and TRBJ2-3; 10 bases map to TRBD2. V gave up 2 bases and J gave up 6 bases; unmatched junction bases: 5. This CDR3 comprises 15 residues. Germline-derived CDR1 and CDR2 are MNHNY and SVGAGI (reference sequence). CDR3 sequence reads: CASSYGLAGVDTQYF. The CDR3 DNA reads TGTGCCAGCAGTTACGGCCTAGCGGGGGTGGATACGCAGTATTTT.